What follows are 24 T cell receptor beta chains derived from one specimen sequenced in a study of ipilimumab plus nivolumab after autologous stem cell transplantation. Profiling relied on immunoSEQ multiplex PCR, and the TCRdb table lists in-frame clones only, not all of them. The sample has about 10,000 clones, 60% to 70% seen once. This sample comprised PBMCs, obtained in a trial of ipilimumab plus nivolumab as post-transplant consolidation. Receptor source: a female donor with multiple myeloma.

This chain connects TRBV6-5 to TRBJ2-1; 11 bases map to TRBD2. The germline V gene has CDR1 MNHEY and CDR2 SVGAGI. Trimming at V came to 6 bases and at J to 4 bases, leaving 5 bases not matched to a gene. This CDR3 spans 15 amino acids. The CDR3 region is CASSRTSGGYNEQFF. CDR3 coding DNA: TGTGCCAGCAGCCGTACTAGCGGGGGTTACAATGAGCAGTTCTTC.

V gene TRBV4-1 combines with J gene TRBJ1-2; TRBD1 might be the D (5 bases). Germline V gene sequence: CDR1 MGHRA, CDR2 YSYEKL. V was trimmed by 4 bases and J by 2 bases, leaving 14 bases between them. The CDR3 spans 15 residues. CDR3 protein: CASSPQRDGNYGYTF. Written as DNA, the CDR3 is TGCGCCAGCAGCCCCCAAAGGGACGGAAACTATGGCTACACCTTC.

The chain couples TRBV27 to TRBJ2-1; 8 nucleotides agree with TRBD2. J gave up 10 bases and V 5 bases, and 4 bases lay outside the gene matches. The CDR3 loop spans 12 amino acids. The germline V gene encodes CDR1 MNHEY and CDR2 SMNVEV (reference sequence). CDR3 bases: TGTGCCAGCAGTCTCCCTAGCGGGGAGCAGTTCTTC. Its translation is CASSLPSGEQFF.

The J gene is TRBJ1-5, the V gene TRBV9; TRBD1 might be the D (5 bases). V was cut by 4 bases and J by 7 bases, with 18 bases left in between. Germline CDR1 SGDLS, CDR2 YYNGEE. This CDR3 has 15 amino acids. The CDR3 DNA follows: TGTGCCAGCAGCTCAGCGGGAGGGGTTGGGCAGCCCCAGCATTTT. Amino acid sequence: CASSSAGGVGQPQHF.

V gene TRBV10-3 combines with J gene TRBJ2-5; 7 bases are shared with TRBD1. CDR1 is ENHRY and CDR2 is SYGVKD in the germline V gene. V shed 6 bases, J shed 4 bases, and the junction held 14 bases outside the gene matches. This CDR3 contains 16 residues. The CDR3 protein is CAIREHGEGAGETQYF. CDR3 nucleotide sequence: TGTGCCATCAGGGAGCATGGAGAGGGGGCAGGAGAGACCCAGTACTTC.

The J gene is TRBJ1-5, the V gene TRBV27; 9 nucleotides match TRBD1. CDR1 and CDR2 from the germline V gene are MNHEY and SMNVEV (reference sequence). J was trimmed by 7 bases and V by 2 bases; bases with no gene match: 0. CDR3 size: 13 residues. The CDR3 protein is CASSLGQGQPQHF. Written as DNA, the CDR3 is TGTGCCAGCAGTTTAGGACAGGGGCAGCCCCAGCATTTT.

Note on this clone: The identical CDR3 is also encoded by other nucleotide sequences in the sample. This chain joins TRBV27 and TRBJ1-5; D not resolved. The V gene's germline CDR1 is MNHEY and CDR2 SMNVEV (reference sequence). The CDR3 contains 12 residues. The V and J ends lost 3 bases and 7 bases respectively, with 7 bases between them. CDR3 nucleotides: TGTGCCAGCAGTTTTAGTGGGCAGCCCCAGCATTTT. It specifies CASSFSGQPQHF.

With respect to this clone: The sample holds other DNA sequences that translate to the same CDR3. The gene calls are TRBV7-9 and TRBJ2-1; 7 bases map to TRBD1. The junction had 6 bases not matched to a gene; V was cut back by 5 bases and J by 5 bases. The germline V gene has CDR1 SEHNR and CDR2 FQNEAQ (reference sequence). The CDR3 contains 14 residues. CDR3 in amino acids: CASSLTTGDNEQFF. CDR3 coding DNA: TGTGCCAGCAGCCTCACAACAGGGGACAATGAGCAGTTCTTC. The complete variable domain, with remaining parts taken from reference TRBV7-9 and TRBJ2-1, reads DTGVSQNPRHKITKRGQNVTFRCDPISEHNRLYWYRQTLGQGPEFLTYFQNEAQLEKSRLLSDRFSAERPKGSFSTLEIQRTEQGDSAMYLCASSLTTGDNEQFFGPGTRLTVL.

This clone came up a few times. The V and J genes are TRBV11-3 and TRBJ2-1, with 14 bases matching TRBD2. Germline values: CDR1 SGHNT, CDR2 YENEEA. After removal of 5 bases from V and 11 bases from J, the junction contained 5 bases not matched to a gene. CDR3 size: 14 residues. This chain's CDR3 is CASSLGLAGAKQFF. The CDR3 bases are TGTGCCAGCAGCCTGGGACTAGCGGGAGCTAAGCAGTTCTTC.

The V gene is TRBV19, the J gene TRBJ2-2, with 14 positions matching TRBD2. Germline V gives CDR1 LNHDA, CDR2 SQIVND (reference sequence). The length of the CDR3 is 20 residues. Trimming at V came to 5 bases and at J to 1 base, leaving 12 bases not matched to a gene. CDR3 residues: CASSAEGLAGETRNTGELFF. The CDR3 nucleotides read TGTGCCAGTAGTGCCGAGGGACTAGCGGGAGAGACGAGGAACACCGGGGAGCTGTTTTTT.

This chain connects TRBV7-2 to TRBJ2-7, with no clear D. The V and J ends lost 5 bases and 6 bases respectively, with 23 bases between them. CDR3 size: 16 residues. From germline, CDR1 is SGHTA and CDR2 FQGNSA. Here the CDR3 reads CASSLGLGQNQGEQYF. The CDR3, as DNA: TGTGCCAGCAGCCTCGGGCTCGGGCAAAATCAAGGCGAGCAGTACTTC.

V is TRBV5-1 and J is TRBJ2-3; 12 nucleotides agree with TRBD1. Looked up from germline, CDR1 is SGHRS and CDR2 is YFSETQ. The CDR3 loop spans 16 amino acids. Trimming took 0 bases from V and 4 from J; bases not matched to a gene: 3. The CDR3 sequence is CASSLAGTGGPDTQYF. DNA of the CDR3: TGCGCCAGCAGCTTGGCCGGGACAGGGGGCCCAGATACGCAGTATTTT. The whole variable domain, filled in from reference TRBV5-1 and TRBJ2-3, reads KAGVTQTPRYLIKTRGQQVTLSCSPISGHRSVSWYQQTPGQGLQFLFEYFSETQRNKGNFPGRFSGRQFSNSRSEMNVSTLELGDSALYLCASSLAGTGGPDTQYFGPGTRLTVL.

This clone was detected only a few times. The gene calls are TRBV30 and TRBJ1-1; D uncertain. The CDR3 consists of 11 residues. With 7 bases removed from V and 3 bases from J, the gap between germline ends came to 9 bases. Germline lookup yields CDR1 GTSNPN and CDR2 SVGIG (reference sequence). The CDR3 region is CASSAYTEAFF. CDR3 sequence (DNA): TGTGCCTCCTCCGCGTACACTGAAGCTTTCTTT.

This rearrangement joins TRBV6-1 to TRBJ1-2; D is uncertain. V lost 6 bases and J lost 8, with 13 bases in between. The length of the CDR3 is 12 residues. Germline assignment: CDR1 MNHNS and CDR2 SASEGT. The CDR3 protein is CASSSPTGGYTF. The CDR3 nucleotides are TGTGCCAGCAGCAGCCCCACTGGAGGCTACACCTTC.

V is TRBV6-6 and J is TRBJ1-2; the match to TRBD1 covers 7 bases. This CDR3 has 15 amino acids. Trimming took 9 bases from V and 0 from J; bases not matched to a gene: 10. Germline V gives CDR1 MNHNY, CDR2 SVGAGI (reference sequence). The CDR3 sequence: CASFLGTAPNYGYTF. The CDR3 region has the DNA TGTGCCAGTTTTCTAGGGACAGCTCCTAACTATGGCTACACCTTC.

This clone has just a few counts. CDR3 nucleotide sequence: TGTGCCAGCAGTGAAGCATCGGGGGCGTACGAGCAGTACTTC. This gives the protein CASSEASGAYEQYF. V and J are TRBV2 and TRBJ2-7; the D call may be TRBD1 or TRBD2 (6 bases each). The CDR3 runs 14 residues. Per the germline V gene, CDR1 is SNHLY and CDR2 is FYNNEI. V was pared by 0 bases and J by 4 bases, with 10 bases between.

DNA of the CDR3: TGCGCCAGCAGCCAAGATCTCAACCCGGGCACCGTGAACACTGAAGCTTTCTTT. Amino acid sequence: CASSQDLNPGTVNTEAFF. This chain connects TRBV4-1 to TRBJ1-1, with D uncertain. This CDR3 contains 18 residues. V was shortened by 0 bases and J by 0 bases, with 17 bases between the two germline ends. CDR1 is MGHRA, CDR2 YSYEKL, per germline.

This chain's CDR3 is CASSPLFSSQETQYF. The DNA of the CDR3 is TGTGCCAGCAGCCCTCTTTTTTCGTCCCAAGAGACCCAGTACTTC. The chain uses TRBV5-4 and TRBJ2-5; D remains unclear. V dropped 4 bases and J dropped 1 base, with 14 bases sitting between them. The V gene's germline CDR1 is SGHNT and CDR2 YYREEE (reference sequence). This CDR3 is 15 amino acids long.

This clone occurred once. The chain couples TRBV20-1 to TRBJ2-7; D gene ambiguous. Germline V CDR1 and CDR2: DFQATT, SNEGSKA (reference sequence). The CDR3 is 11 amino acids. Trimming took 2 bases from V and 1 from J, leaving 3 bases between them. CDR3 sequence (DNA): TGCAGTGCTAGAATTTCCTACGAGCAGTACTTC. Translation: CSARISYEQYF.

The chain combines TRBV14 with TRBJ2-3; TRBD1 or TRBD2 may be the D gene (7 bases each). CDR1 is SGHDN, CDR2 FVKESK, per germline. Trimming removed 1 base at V and 2 bases at J, with 13 bases between. The CDR3 covers 16 residues. The CDR3 reads CASSQAAGQLTDTQYF. The CDR3 region has the DNA TGTGCCAGCAGCCAAGCAGCGGGACAGCTCACAGATACGCAGTATTTT.

The gene calls are TRBV6-5 and TRBJ1-2, with D uncertain. Germline V CDR1 and CDR2: MNHEY, SVGAGI. This CDR3 is built from 11 residues. Trimming removed 4 bases at V and 4 bases at J, with 4 bases between. This chain's CDR3 is CASSSFYGYTF. CDR3 sequence (DNA): TGTGCCAGCAGTTCGTTCTATGGCTACACCTTC.

This chain connects TRBV6-6 to TRBJ2-3; D gene ambiguous. The V end lost 2 bases, the J end lost 0 bases, and 9 bases lay between the germline ends. This CDR3 is 15 amino acids long. The germline gives CDR1 MNHNY, CDR2 SVGAGI (reference sequence). The CDR3 bases are TGTGCCAGCAGTTACCGGGTGGGGAGCACAGATACGCAGTATTTT. It is translated as CASSYRVGSTDTQYF.

The chain joins TRBV28 to TRBJ1-2, with 9 bases that match TRBD1. This CDR3 region has 15 residues. CDR1 is MDHEN and CDR2 is SYDVKM in the germline V gene. J gave up 4 bases and V 5 bases, and 8 bases lay outside the gene matches. The CDR3, as DNA: TGTGCCAGCAGTCCAGGGACAGGGTTACCCTATGGCTACACCTTC. Translating gives CASSPGTGLPYGYTF.

This chain links TRBV6-4 with TRBJ1-1; TRBD1 matches at 8 bases. CDR3 length: 15 amino acids. J was trimmed by 1 base and V by 6 bases; bases with no gene match: 7. Germline CDR1 MRHNA, CDR2 SNTAGT. CDR3 sequence (DNA): TGTGCCAGCAGCCTTGGACAGGGCGGGAACACTGAAGCTTTCTTT. Translated: CASSLGQGGNTEAFF.